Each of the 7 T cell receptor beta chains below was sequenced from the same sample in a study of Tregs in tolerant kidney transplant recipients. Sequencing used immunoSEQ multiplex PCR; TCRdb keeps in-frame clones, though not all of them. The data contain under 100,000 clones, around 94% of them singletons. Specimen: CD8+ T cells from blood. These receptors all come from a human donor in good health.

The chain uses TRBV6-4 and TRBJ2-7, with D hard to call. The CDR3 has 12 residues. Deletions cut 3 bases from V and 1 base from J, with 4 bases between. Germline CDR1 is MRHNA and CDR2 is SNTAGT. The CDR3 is CASSDRSYEQYF. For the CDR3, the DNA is TGTGCCAGCAGTGATCGGTCCTACGAGCAGTACTTC.

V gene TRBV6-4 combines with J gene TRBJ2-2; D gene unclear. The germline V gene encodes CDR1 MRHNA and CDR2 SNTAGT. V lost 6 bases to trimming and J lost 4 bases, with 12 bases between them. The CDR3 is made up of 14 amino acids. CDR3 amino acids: CASSRTVATGELFF. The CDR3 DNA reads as TGTGCCAGCAGCAGAACAGTGGCCACCGGGGAGCTGTTTTTT.

In DNA, the CDR3 is TGTGCCAGCAGCCCCCGACTAGCGGGAGGTACCGGGGAGCTGTTTTTT. Its protein product is CASSPRLAGGTGELFF. The rearrangement links TRBV7-9 to TRBJ2-2; TRBD2 matches 13 bases. Trimming cost V 5 bases and J 5 bases; bases outside gene matches: 5. Germline CDR1 is SEHNR and CDR2 is FQNEAQ (reference sequence). This CDR3 has 16 amino acids. The whole variable domain, remainder taken from reference TRBV7-9 and TRBJ2-2, is DTGVSQNPRHKITKRGQNVTFRCDPISEHNRLYWYRQTLGQGPEFLTYFQNEAQLEKSRLLSDRFSAERPKGSFSTLEIQRTEQGDSAMYLCASSPRLAGGTGELFFGEGSRLTVL.

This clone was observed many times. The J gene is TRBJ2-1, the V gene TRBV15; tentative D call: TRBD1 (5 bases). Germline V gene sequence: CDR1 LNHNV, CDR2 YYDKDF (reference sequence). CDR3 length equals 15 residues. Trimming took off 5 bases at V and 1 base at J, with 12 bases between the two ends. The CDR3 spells CATSSSAGSYNEQFF. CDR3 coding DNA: TGTGCCACCAGCTCATCCGCAGGGTCCTACAATGAGCAGTTCTTC.

CDR3 amino acids: CASSPGTSGGYNEQFF. In nucleotides, the CDR3 is TGTGCCAGCAGCCCCGGGACTAGCGGGGGTTACAATGAGCAGTTCTTC. The chain couples TRBV9 to TRBJ2-1; 14 nucleotides align to TRBD2. The CDR3 contains 16 residues. V trimming: 4 bases; J trimming: 4 bases; junction bases outside the gene matches: 4. Germline loops: CDR1 SGDLS, CDR2 YYNGEE.

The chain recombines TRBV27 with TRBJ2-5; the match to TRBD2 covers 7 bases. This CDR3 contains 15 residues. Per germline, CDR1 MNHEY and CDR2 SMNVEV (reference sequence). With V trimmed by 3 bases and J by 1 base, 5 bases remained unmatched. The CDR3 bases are TGTGCCAGCAGTTTTTGGGCTAGCGGCCAAGAGACCCAGTACTTC. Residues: CASSFWASGQETQYF.

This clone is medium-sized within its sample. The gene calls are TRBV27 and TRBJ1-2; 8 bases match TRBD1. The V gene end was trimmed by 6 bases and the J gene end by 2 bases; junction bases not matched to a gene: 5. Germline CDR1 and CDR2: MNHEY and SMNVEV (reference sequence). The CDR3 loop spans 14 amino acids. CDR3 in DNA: TGTGCCAGCAGAACTCAGGGGGCAAACTATGGCTACACCTTC. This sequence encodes CASRTQGANYGYTF.